The T cell receptor beta chain under discussion was sequenced for a study of human T cells and chemical hapten exposure. In the study overall: Patch tests put 0.01% DPC on the upper back, read at 6 days. General observations from the study: Clustering by CDR3 similarity yielded significantly more large clusters from expanded TCRs than controls.

About this clonotype: The antigen is not known.

This sample's time point: patch test 1, 2 weeks after DPC sensitization. The treatment here: therapeutic diphenylcyclopropenone sensitization with weekly scalp DPC. TCRdb passed the RACE reads through MiXCR, listing each CDR3 protein once. The sample has some 120,000 distinct CDR3 sequences; 9.5% to 13% are singletons. The junction had 4 bases not matched to a gene; V was cut back by 3 bases and J by 5 bases. This CDR3 comprises 13 residues. CDR1 is LNHDA and CDR2 is SQIVND in the germline V gene (reference sequence). The TCR comes from a woman in her forties or fifties with alopecia areata. Some clones in this sample may be carry-over from other donors' samples. This chain links TRBV19 with TRBJ2-7, with 7 bases identical to TRBD1. Sequences were derived from whole blood, sampled in connection with sensitization to the hapten diphenylcyclopropenone (DPC). CDR3 sequence (DNA): TGTGCCAGTAGTATCGTTCAGGGGGACGAGCAGTACTTC. It yields the protein CASSIVQGDEQYF.